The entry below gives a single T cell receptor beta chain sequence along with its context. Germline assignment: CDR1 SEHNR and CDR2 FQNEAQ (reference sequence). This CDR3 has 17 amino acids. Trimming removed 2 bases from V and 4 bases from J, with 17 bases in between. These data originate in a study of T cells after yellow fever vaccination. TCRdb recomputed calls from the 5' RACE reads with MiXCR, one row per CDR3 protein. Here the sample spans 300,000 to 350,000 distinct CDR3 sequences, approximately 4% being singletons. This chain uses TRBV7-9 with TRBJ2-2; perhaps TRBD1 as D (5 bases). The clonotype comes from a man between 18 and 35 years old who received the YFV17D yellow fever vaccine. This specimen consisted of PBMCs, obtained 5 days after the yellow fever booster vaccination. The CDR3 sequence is CASSLPRPLGATGELFF. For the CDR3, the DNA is TGTGCCAGCAGCTTACCGAGACCCCTAGGGGCCACCGGGGAGCTGTTTTTT.